Shown below are 21 T cell receptor beta chains from a single sample sequenced in a study of cytomegalovirus exposure and HLA in healthy donors. The method was immunoSEQ multiplex PCR; TCRdb's version includes in-frame clones alone and lacks a portion of them. The sample lists about 160,000 clones, about nine tenths occurring once. The sample comprised PBMCs. These TCRs come from a woman younger than 30 in good health and CMV-seropositive.

The J gene is TRBJ2-7, the V gene TRBV5-1; D gene unclear. Germline lookup yields CDR1 SGHRS and CDR2 YFSETQ. Trimming removed 1 base from V and 2 bases from J, with 10 bases in between. The CDR3 runs 14 residues. CDR3 DNA: TGCGCCAGCAGCTTGTCGGTTCGTGCCTACGAGCAGTACTTC. The encoded protein is CASSLSVRAYEQYF.

This rearrangement joins TRBV12-5 to TRBJ1-1; possibly TRBD1 for D (6 bases). CDR3 length: 15 residues. Germline V gene sequence: CDR1 LGHNT, CDR2 FRNRAP. Trimming left V 6 bases short and J 5 bases short, with 19 bases between. The CDR3 is CASGRPTQGKTEAFF. The CDR3 nucleotides are TGTGCTAGTGGCCGGCCGACACAGGGAAAAACTGAAGCTTTCTTT. The variable domain in full, with the rest retrieved from reference TRBV12-5 and TRBJ1-1, is DARVTQTPRHKVTEMGQEVTMRCQPILGHNTVFWYRQTMMQGLELLAYFRNRAPLDDSGMPKDRFSAEMPDATLATLKIQPSEPRDSAVYFCASGRPTQGKTEAFFGQGTRLTVV.

The chain employs TRBV5-4 and TRBJ2-3, with D hard to call. Per germline, CDR1 SGHNT and CDR2 YYREEE (reference sequence). The CDR3 sequence is 15 residues long. The ends were cut back, 6 bases at V and 0 bases at J, with 14 bases in the middle. The CDR3 spells CASIPPEASTDTQYF. The CDR3 DNA reads as TGTGCCAGCATTCCCCCAGAGGCGAGCACAGATACGCAGTATTTT.

The rearrangement links TRBV9 to TRBJ1-2; perhaps TRBD1 as D (6 bases). In germline, CDR1 is SGDLS, CDR2 YYNGEE. The CDR3 is made up of 13 amino acids. Trimming cost V 3 bases and J 6 bases, with 12 bases left between them. This CDR3 reads CASSDNRVDGYTF. In DNA form, the CDR3 reads TGTGCCAGCAGCGATAACAGGGTGGATGGCTACACCTTC. The complete variable domain, with remaining parts taken from reference TRBV9 and TRBJ1-2, reads DSGVTQTPKHLITATGQRVTLRCSPRSGDLSVYWYQQSLDQGLQFLIQYYNGEERAKGNILERFSAQQFPDLHSELNLSSLELGDSALYFCASSDNRVDGYTFGSGTRLTVV.

This sequence joins TRBV28 and TRBJ2-7; D is possibly TRBD1 (6 bases). The ends were cut back, 5 bases at V and 2 bases at J, with 16 bases in the middle. Per germline, CDR1 MDHEN and CDR2 SYDVKM. This CDR3 spans 15 amino acids. The CDR3 loop is CASSAQSRGTYEQYF. As DNA, the CDR3 is TGTGCCAGCAGTGCCCAGAGCAGGGGAACCTACGAGCAGTACTTC.

To note about this clone: One end of the junction does not line up with germline, which may come from a read error. The V and J genes are TRBV2 and TRBJ2-1; D is perhaps TRBD2 (5 bases). The CDR3 runs 14 residues. The V gene's germline CDR1 is SNHLY and CDR2 FYNNEI. This chain's CDR3 is CASSKAEHYDEQFF. CDR3 bases: TGTGCCAGCAGTAAAGCGGAGCACTACGATGAGCAGTTCTTC.

V is TRBV4-2 and J is TRBJ2-2; 7 nucleotides align to TRBD2. CDR3 length: 16 amino acids. Looked up from germline, CDR1 is LGHNA and CDR2 is YNFKEQ. Germline trimming cut 3 bases from V and 5 bases from J; bases unmatched to any gene: 9. In DNA form, the CDR3 reads TGTGCCAGCAGCCACTTAGTAGGGCGGGGGACCGGGGAGCTGTTTTTT. Encoded protein: CASSHLVGRGTGELFF.

This clone has a single count. V and J are TRBV28 and TRBJ1-1; D gene ambiguous. V lost 4 bases to trimming and J lost 1 base, with 13 bases between them. Germline V lookup: CDR1 MDHEN, CDR2 SYDVKM. The CDR3 has 15 amino acids. The CDR3 DNA reads TGTGCCAGCAGTTCCCCGACAAGAAAGAACACTGAAGCTTTCTTT. It is translated as CASSSPTRKNTEAFF.

This clone was seen once. The genes are TRBV7-2 and TRBJ2-5; TRBD1 is a possible D gene (6 bases). Germline CDR1 SGHTA, CDR2 FQGNSA. CDR3 length: 15 residues. Trimming stripped 0 bases from V and 5 bases from J, with 13 bases between. CDR3 coding DNA: TGTGCCAGCAGCTTAGCGTTAGGTAGGGGGGAGACCCAGTACTTC. This sequence encodes CASSLALGRGETQYF.

The chain employs TRBV6-1 and TRBJ2-4, with 7 bases that match TRBD2. The germline CDR1 and CDR2 sequences are MNHNS and SASEGT. The CDR3 is 13 residues long. J was trimmed by 10 bases and V by 4 bases; bases with no gene match: 7. The CDR3 coding sequence is TGTGCCAGCAGTGTCTCCGGGACTACAATTCAGTACTTC. As protein: CASSVSGTTIQYF.

The DNA of the CDR3 is TGTGCCAGCAGTTACGACAGCAATGAGCAGTTCTTC. Its translation: CASSYDSNEQFF. The chain uses TRBV6-5 and TRBJ2-1; TRBD1 is a possible D gene (5 bases). The germline CDR1 and CDR2 sequences are MNHEY and SVGAGI. The CDR3 has 12 residues. The V and J ends lost 2 bases and 6 bases respectively, with 5 bases between them.

In this sample, this clone turned up once. This chain joins TRBV19 and TRBJ1-3, with D hard to call. The V gene's germline CDR1 is LNHDA and CDR2 SQIVND (reference sequence). The length of the CDR3 is 12 residues. Trimming took 5 bases from V and 6 from J, leaving 8 bases between them. The CDR3 loop is CASSPRINTIYF. CDR3 DNA: TGTGCCAGTAGTCCGCGGATAAACACCATATATTTT.

This chain connects TRBV4-1 to TRBJ1-5; maybe TRBD1 (5 bases). The CDR3 has 17 amino acids. V was clipped by 1 base and J by 0 bases, with 13 bases between them. Germline CDR1 reads MGHRA; CDR2 reads YSYEKL. The CDR3 loop is CASSQGGSRYSNQPQHF. Here the CDR3 DNA reads TGCGCCAGCAGCCAAGGGGGCAGCCGCTATAGCAATCAGCCCCAGCATTTT.

The rearrangement links TRBV5-1 to TRBJ2-3; 13 nucleotides align to TRBD2. V trimming: 3 bases; J trimming: 3 bases; junction bases outside the gene matches: 4. The CDR3 contains 16 residues. CDR1 is SGHRS, CDR2 YFSETQ, per germline. The CDR3 protein is CASSYPLAGGTDTQYF. The CDR3 region has the DNA TGCGCCAGCAGCTATCCACTAGCGGGAGGGACAGATACGCAGTATTTT.

The rearrangement joins TRBV7-6 to TRBJ2-7; 8 bases fit TRBD2. This CDR3 region has 15 residues. Losses at the gene ends were 3 bases for V and 3 bases for J; bases not matched to a gene: 7. CDR1 is SGHVS and CDR2 is FNYEAQ in the germline V gene. As DNA, the CDR3 is TGTGCCAGCAGCTTGGGAGCGGGAGCCCTCTACGAGCAGTACTTC. This encodes CASSLGAGALYEQYF.

V usage is TRBV5-1 and J usage is TRBJ2-7; no clear D. Trimming stripped 5 bases from V and 3 bases from J, with 6 bases between. This CDR3 region has 11 residues. Germline loops: CDR1 SGHRS, CDR2 YFSETQ. The CDR3 protein is CASRQNYEQYF. The CDR3 coding sequence is TGCGCCAGCAGACAGAACTACGAGCAGTACTTC.

The rearrangement uses TRBV2 and TRBJ2-1; 10 nucleotides agree with TRBD2. Losses at the gene ends were 6 bases for V and 7 bases for J; bases not matched to a gene: 9. The CDR3 totals 15 residues. Germline assignment: CDR1 SNHLY and CDR2 FYNNEI. As DNA, the CDR3 is TGTGCCAGCAGGGCTCTAGCGGGAGCAGCAAATGAGCAGTTCTTC. This sequence encodes CASRALAGAANEQFF.

The chain joins TRBV5-6 to TRBJ1-5; D may be TRBD1 (5 bases). This CDR3 has 14 residues. Germline assignment: CDR1 SGHDT and CDR2 YYEEEE. The V end was cut by 0 bases, the J end by 3 bases, with 7 bases between. The CDR3 region has the DNA TGTGCCAGCAGCTTGGGACAGACCAATCAGCCCCAGCATTTT. It specifies CASSLGQTNQPQHF.

V is TRBV6-5 and J is TRBJ2-1; 11 bases align to TRBD2. Looked up from germline, CDR1 is MNHEY and CDR2 is SVGAGI. CDR3 length equals 15 residues. Trimming removed 6 bases from V and 2 bases from J; junction bases left unmatched: 3. The CDR3 region is CASSLTSGAYNEQFF. DNA for the CDR3: TGTGCCAGCAGCTTGACTAGCGGGGCCTACAATGAGCAGTTCTTC.

J is TRBJ2-2 and V is TRBV7-8; the match to TRBD1 covers 7 bases. This CDR3 is 14 amino acids long. V lost 6 bases to trimming and J lost 6 bases; unmatched junction nucleotides: 7. The germline V gene has CDR1 SGHVS and CDR2 FQNEAQ. Here the CDR3 reads CASSYPRGPGELFF. In DNA form, the CDR3 reads TGTGCCAGCAGTTATCCGAGGGGGCCCGGGGAGCTGTTTTTT.

V is TRBV4-3 and J is TRBJ2-7; a weak D match, TRBD1 (6 bases). V shed 4 bases and J shed 2 bases, with 15 bases lying between them. CDR3 length: 15 residues. Germline V gene sequence: CDR1 LGHNA, CDR2 YSLEER. This CDR3 is CASSLYRDTAYEQYF. As DNA, the CDR3 is TGCGCCAGCAGCCTCTACCGGGACACGGCCTACGAGCAGTACTTC.